This T cell receptor beta chain was identified in a study of blood T cell repertoires in COVID-19. Study summary: The study drew acute and convalescent COVID-19 samples from the United States, Italy and Spain. PBMCs, B-cell-depleted T cells, or T cells provided the cDNA or gDNA that made up the material.

In the original analysis: Estimation of nucleated cell counts relied on the amplification of reference gene primers. TCRdb keeps only in-frame clones here, not all; method: immunoSEQ multiplex PCR. The V and J calls and clone size come from that table; D and trimming were worked out from the DNA. The sample lists tens of thousands of clones, approximately 70% occurring once. CDR1 is SGHVS, CDR2 FQNEAQ, per germline. The CDR3 covers 14 residues. Trimming at V came to 8 bases and at J to 6 bases, leaving 10 bases not matched to a gene. The TCR originated in a man older than 75 with acute or convalescent COVID-19. What was sequenced was peripheral blood. This sequence joins TRBV7-8 and TRBJ2-7; 10 positions match TRBD2. In DNA, the CDR3 is TGTGCCAGCGGTGAGACTAGCGGGCCCTCCGAGCAGTACTTC. This translates into CASGETSGPSEQYF.